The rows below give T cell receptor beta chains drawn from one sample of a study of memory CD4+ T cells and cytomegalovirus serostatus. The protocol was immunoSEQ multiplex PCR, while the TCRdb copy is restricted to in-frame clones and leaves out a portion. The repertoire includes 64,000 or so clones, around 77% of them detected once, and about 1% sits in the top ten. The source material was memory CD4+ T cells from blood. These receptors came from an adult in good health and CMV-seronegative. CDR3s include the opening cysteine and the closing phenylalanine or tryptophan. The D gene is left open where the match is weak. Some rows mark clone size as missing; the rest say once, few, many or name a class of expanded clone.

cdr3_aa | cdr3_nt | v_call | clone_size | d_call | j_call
CASSQMSLAGSGYTF | TGTGCCAGCAGCCAAATGTCCCTGGCAGGGAGTGGCTACACCTTC | TRBV14 | - | - | TRBJ1-2
CSASGEETQYF | TGCAGTGCTTCCGGAGAAGAGACCCAGTACTTC | TRBV20-1 | - | - | TRBJ2-5
CASSWDRAAYEQYF | TGTGCCAGCAGCTGGGACAGGGCAGCCTACGAGCAGTACTTC | TRBV5-5 | - | TRBD1 | TRBJ2-7
CASSLLGETQYF | TGTGCTAGCAGCTTATTAGGGGAGACCCAGTACTTC | TRBV7-7 | once | - | TRBJ2-5
CASSFQGAGNEQFF | TGTGCCAGTAGTTTCCAGGGGGCAGGTAATGAGCAGTTCTTC | TRBV19 | - | TRBD1 | TRBJ2-1
CASSQDRADTQYF | TGTGCCAGCAGTCAAGACCGCGCAGATACGCAGTATTTT | TRBV5-4 | - | - | TRBJ2-3
CATSRGGTGRQETQYF | TGTGCCACCAGCAGAGGCGGGACAGGGCGGCAAGAGACCCAGTACTTC | TRBV15 | - | TRBD1 | TRBJ2-5
CASSKFSGHNEKLFF | TGTGCCAGCAGTAAATTCTCGGGCCATAATGAAAAACTGTTTTTT | TRBV5-4 | - | - | TRBJ1-4
CASSKTGGGEKLFF | TGTGCCAGTAGTAAGACAGGGGGCGGTGAAAAACTGTTTTTT | TRBV19 | once | TRBD1 | TRBJ1-4
CASSIPVGLMNQPQHF | TGTGCCAGTAGTATCCCGGTCGGACTGATGAATCAGCCCCAGCATTTT | TRBV19 | - | - | TRBJ1-5
CASSLGSGVRYEQYF | TGTGCCAGCAGCTTAGGTTCGGGGGTAAGATACGAGCAGTACTTC | TRBV11-2 | - | - | TRBJ2-7
CASSPGQNTEAFF | TGTGCCAGCAGCCCTGGACAGAACACTGAAGCTTTCTTT | TRBV11-1 | - | - | TRBJ1-1
CASKTSGYNEQFF | TGTGCCAGTAAGACTAGCGGATACAATGAGCAGTTCTTC | TRBV6-5 | once | TRBD2 | TRBJ2-1
CASSPIRGLNSPLHF | TGCGCCAGCAGCCCAATAAGAGGCCTCAATTCACCCCTCCACTTT | TRBV5-1 | few | - | TRBJ1-6
CASSETANTEAFF | TGTGCCAGCAGCGAGACAGCGAACACTGAAGCTTTCTTT | TRBV9 | medium-sized | - | TRBJ1-1
CASSLYGGGSGYGYTF | TGTGCCAGCAGTTTATACGGCGGGGGGTCGGGCTATGGCTACACCTTC | TRBV28 | few | - | TRBJ1-2
CASRGGSNQPQHF | TGTGCCAGCAGAGGGGGCTCCAATCAGCCCCAGCATTTT | TRBV6-1 | once | TRBD1 | TRBJ1-5
CASSSTGSLNQPQHF | TGTGCCAGTAGTTCAACAGGCAGCCTTAATCAGCCCCAGCATTTT | TRBV19 | - | - | TRBJ1-5